This record looks at one T cell receptor (beta chain) sequence and its context. The target antigen is unknown. These data are taken from a study of blood T cells in healthy people across ages. Ranging in age from about 6 to 100, the donors were healthy Caucasian individuals from Russia. With a J-beta primer mix and a sample-barcoded 5' primer, a second PCR ran about 7 to 12 cycles. CDR3-containing paired-end reads numbered at least 2.5 million in each sample. Via MiXCR, TCRdb re-called the 5' RACE reads, giving one row per CDR3 protein. Of about 670,000 distinct CDR3 sequences in the sample, more than 45% were seen once. Study-wide results and limits: Long-lived donors exceeded aged donors in naive CD4+ cells and diversity.

Trimming shortened V by 0 bases and J by 10 bases, and 14 bases separated the two germline ends. Germline values: CDR1 SGHRS, CDR2 YFSETQ. CDR3 length equals 14 residues. The sample taken for sequencing was blood. This chain joins TRBV5-1 and TRBJ2-1; weak D call: TRBD1 (6 bases). The receptor's source is an elderly woman in good health. The CDR3 DNA sequence: TGCGCCAGCAGCTTGGCCACAGGGACGAACGAGCAGTTCTTC. Its protein product is CASSLATGTNEQFF.